These 15 T cell receptor beta chains came from one sample sequenced in a study of CD8+ T cells in alopecia areata. The sequencing template was cDNA reverse transcribed from extracted RNA. Some clones are missing from TCRdb's copy, which holds only in-frame ones; the method was immunoSEQ multiplex PCR. Among more than 200,000 clones listed, less than 80% were seen once. Source: CD4+ T cells sorted from blood, taken at week 0. Every receptor here comes from a human donor with alopecia areata.

This clone was seen a single time. V usage is TRBV7-8 and J usage is TRBJ2-5, with a possible D match to TRBD2 (6 bases). The CDR3 runs to 14 residues. V was trimmed by 4 bases and J by 2 bases, leaving 11 bases between them. CDR1 is SGHVS, CDR2 FQNEAQ, per germline. CDR3 DNA sequence: TGTGCCAGCAGCTCGCCGGGAGTTCAAGAGACCCAGTACTTC. It translates to CASSSPGVQETQYF.

V and J are TRBV29-1 and TRBJ2-3; TRBD2 agrees at 12 bases. The length of the CDR3 is 14 residues. CDR1 SQVTM and CDR2 ANQGSEA come from the germline V gene. The V segment lost 6 bases and the J segment 6 bases; nucleotides outside the gene matches: 7. Here the CDR3 DNA reads TGCAGCGTCCGGACTAGCGGGGCTGGGGATACGCAGTATTTT. Amino acid sequence: CSVRTSGAGDTQYF.

The V call is TRBV11-2, the J call TRBJ2-4, with 15 bases that match TRBD2. Germline trimming cut 4 bases from V and 1 base from J; bases unmatched to any gene: 8. The CDR3 sequence is 19 residues long. Germline assignment: CDR1 SGHAT and CDR2 FQNNGV. The CDR3 sequence: CASSSRTSGGADAKNIQYF. The CDR3 DNA follows: TGTGCCAGCAGCTCCAGGACTAGCGGGGGGGCCGACGCCAAAAACATTCAGTACTTC.

CDR3 DNA: TGTGCCATCAGTGACGTCAGCGGGGGGAAAGATACGCAGTATTTT. Amino acids: CAISDVSGGKDTQYF. The chain links TRBV10-3 to TRBJ2-3; TRBD2 aligns across 9 bases. The CDR3 length is 15 residues. V dropped 3 bases and J dropped 5; count of bases not matched to a gene: 6. The germline gives CDR1 ENHRY, CDR2 SYGVKD.

The chain carries TRBV5-6 and TRBJ2-7, with D unresolved. Trimming cost V 4 bases and J 3 bases, with 17 bases left between them. The CDR3 length is 15 residues. Per germline, CDR1 SGHDT and CDR2 YYEEEE. The DNA for the CDR3 is TGTGCCAGCAGCATTGGGGTGGTGCAGCTCTACGAGCAGTACTTC. Amino acid sequence: CASSIGVVQLYEQYF.

Concerning this clone: Within the sample, other DNA sequences also encode this same CDR3. The CDR3 DNA reads TGTGCCAGCAGCTTGGGACCCACAGATACGCAGTATTTT. Encoded protein: CASSLGPTDTQYF. The J gene is TRBJ2-3, the V gene TRBV11-2, with D perhaps given as TRBD1 or TRBD2 (5 bases each). The CDR3 runs 13 residues. V lost 3 bases and J 2 bases, leaving 6 bases between the germline ends. Germline CDR1 and CDR2: SGHAT and FQNNGV.

The chain recombines TRBV5-4 with TRBJ2-5; 7 positions agree with TRBD1. V trimming: 6 bases; J trimming: 3 bases; junction bases outside the gene matches: 17. Per the germline V gene, CDR1 is SGHNT and CDR2 is YYREEE (reference sequence). The CDR3 runs to 17 residues. The CDR3: CASNLPASTGMKETQYF. DNA of the CDR3: TGTGCCAGCAACCTCCCAGCCTCGACAGGGATGAAAGAGACCCAGTACTTC.

This clone has only a few counts. V is TRBV10-1 and J is TRBJ2-3, with 12 bases aligning to TRBD1. The germline V gene has CDR1 WNHNN and CDR2 SYGVQD (reference sequence). CDR3 size: 15 residues. The V segment lost 6 bases and the J segment 2 bases; nucleotides outside the gene matches: 3. CDR3 bases: TGCGCCAGCAGGCCGGGACAGGGGGCCACAGATACGCAGTATTTT. It encodes CASRPGQGATDTQYF.

This clone was counted only a few times. This chain joins TRBV30 and TRBJ2-7; 10 bases line up with TRBD1. Looked up from germline, CDR1 is GTSNPN and CDR2 is SVGIG (reference sequence). Trimming took 4 bases from V and 5 from J; bases not matched to a gene: 5. The CDR3 length is 13 residues. CDR3: CAWIRDRGHEQYF. Here the CDR3 DNA reads TGTGCCTGGATACGAGACAGGGGGCACGAGCAGTACTTC.

V gene TRBV5-1 combines with J gene TRBJ2-3; unclear D gene. The CDR3 totals 14 residues. The germline V gene encodes CDR1 SGHRS and CDR2 YFSETQ. V dropped 0 bases and J dropped 2 bases, with 7 bases sitting between them. The CDR3 loop reads CASSLAAFTDTQYF. CDR3 bases: TGCGCCAGCAGCTTGGCTGCGTTCACAGATACGCAGTATTTT.

The J gene is TRBJ1-5, the V gene TRBV30; D possibly corresponds to TRBD1 (5 bases). V dropped 3 bases and J dropped 3 bases, with 12 bases sitting between them. Germline V gives CDR1 GTSNPN, CDR2 SVGIG (reference sequence). This CDR3 is 14 amino acids long. The chain's CDR3 is CAWSAGPINQPQHF. CDR3 nucleotide sequence: TGTGCCTGGAGCGCGGGACCGATCAATCAGCCCCAGCATTTT. Complete variable domain (other parts from reference TRBV30 and TRBJ1-5): SQTIHQWPATLVQPVGSPLSLECTVEGTSNPNLYWYRQAAGRGLQLLFYSVGIGQISSEVPQNLSASRPQDRQFILSSKKLLLSDSGFYLCAWSAGPINQPQHFGDGTRLSIL.

The gene calls are TRBV30 and TRBJ1-5; no clear D gene. With 0 bases removed from V and 0 bases from J, the gap between germline ends came to 9 bases. This CDR3 is 15 amino acids long. In germline, CDR1 is GTSNPN, CDR2 SVGIG (reference sequence). The CDR3 is CAWSVRGYSNQPQHF. The CDR3 DNA reads as TGTGCCTGGAGTGTACGGGGTTATAGCAATCAGCCCCAGCATTTT.

V gene TRBV30 combines with J gene TRBJ2-7; a weak D match, TRBD2 (5 bases). The germline gives CDR1 GTSNPN, CDR2 SVGIG (reference sequence). Trimming stripped 3 bases from V and 6 bases from J, with 15 bases between. The CDR3 has 13 amino acids. CDR3 amino acids: CAWSVVGSGEQYF. The CDR3 DNA follows: TGTGCCTGGAGCGTCGTGGGAAGCGGCGAGCAGTACTTC. Variable domain in full (rest from reference TRBV30 and TRBJ2-7): SQTIHQWPATLVQPVGSPLSLECTVEGTSNPNLYWYRQAAGRGLQLLFYSVGIGQISSEVPQNLSASRPQDRQFILSSKKLLLSDSGFYLCAWSVVGSGEQYFGPGTRLTVT.

The chain joins TRBV29-1 to TRBJ2-3; 9 bases agree with TRBD1. The CDR3 length is 15 residues. Per the germline V gene, CDR1 is SQVTM and CDR2 is ANQGSEA. V lost 6 bases, J lost 1 base, and 8 bases stayed unmatched. The CDR3 nucleotides are TGCAGCGTCGATTACAGGGGGCAAGGCACAGATACGCAGTATTTT. Translation gives CSVDYRGQGTDTQYF.

The chain is built from TRBV9 and TRBJ1-2; D is ambiguous. The germline gives CDR1 SGDLS, CDR2 YYNGEE. V lost 0 bases to trimming and J lost 5 bases, with 8 bases between them. The CDR3 is 13 residues long. Here the CDR3 reads CASSVGRAYGYTF. In DNA, the CDR3 is TGTGCCAGCAGCGTAGGGAGGGCTTATGGCTACACCTTC.